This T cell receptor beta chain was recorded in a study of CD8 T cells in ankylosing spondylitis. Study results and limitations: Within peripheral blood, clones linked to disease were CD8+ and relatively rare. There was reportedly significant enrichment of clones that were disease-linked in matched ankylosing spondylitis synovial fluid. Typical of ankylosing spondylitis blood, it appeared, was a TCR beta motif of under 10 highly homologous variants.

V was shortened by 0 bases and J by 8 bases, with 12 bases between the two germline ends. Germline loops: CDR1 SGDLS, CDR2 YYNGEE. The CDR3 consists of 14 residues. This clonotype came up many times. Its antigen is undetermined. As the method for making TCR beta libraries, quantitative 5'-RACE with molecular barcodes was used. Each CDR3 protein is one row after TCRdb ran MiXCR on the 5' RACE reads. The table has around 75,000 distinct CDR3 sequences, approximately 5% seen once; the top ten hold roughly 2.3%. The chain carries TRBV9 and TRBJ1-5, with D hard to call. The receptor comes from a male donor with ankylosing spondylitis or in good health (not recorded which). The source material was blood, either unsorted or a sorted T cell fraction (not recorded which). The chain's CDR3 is CASSVEGGLEPQHF. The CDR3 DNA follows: TGTGCCAGCAGCGTAGAGGGAGGTCTAGAGCCCCAGCATTTT.